This TCR beta chain stems from a study of T cell responses to AZD1222 COVID-19 vaccine. Background on the study: Analysis merged second doses at about 4 or about 12 weeks.

Study outcomes and limitations: Females made up more of the donors, who were largely white British, and clonal diversity may have come out too low.

In germline, CDR1 is DFQATT, CDR2 SNEGSKA (reference sequence). The CDR3 has 13 residues. Trimming cost V 3 bases and J 4 bases, with 7 bases left between them. To note about this clone: Its antigen is still unknown.

Profiling relied on immunoSEQ multiplex PCR, and the TCRdb table lists in-frame clones only, not all of them. The data contain 140,000 to 150,000 clones, more than 70% of them singletons. The receptor was isolated from an adult in good health. The sample was peripheral blood, taken on day 0 of AZD1222 vaccination. The chain joins TRBV20-1 to TRBJ1-6; D is possibly TRBD1 (6 bases). DNA for the CDR3: TGCAGTGCTAGTACAGGGTATAATTCACCCCTCCACTTT. Protein sequence: CSASTGYNSPLHF.